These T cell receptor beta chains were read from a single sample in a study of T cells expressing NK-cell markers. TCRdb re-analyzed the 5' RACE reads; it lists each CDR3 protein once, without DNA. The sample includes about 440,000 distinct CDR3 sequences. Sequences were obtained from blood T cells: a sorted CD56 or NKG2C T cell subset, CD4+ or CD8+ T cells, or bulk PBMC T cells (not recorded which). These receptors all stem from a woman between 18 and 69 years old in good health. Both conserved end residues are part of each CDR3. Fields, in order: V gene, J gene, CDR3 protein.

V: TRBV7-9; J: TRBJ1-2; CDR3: CASSLAPQGSRYGYTF
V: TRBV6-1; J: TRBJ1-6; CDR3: CASRRSAGSPLHF
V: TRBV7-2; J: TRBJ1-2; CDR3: CASSLAGQGSYGYTF
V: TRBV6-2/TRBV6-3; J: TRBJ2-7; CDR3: CASSYVLAGSYEQYF
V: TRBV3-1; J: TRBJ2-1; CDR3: CASSLRGAGNEQFF
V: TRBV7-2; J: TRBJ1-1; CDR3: CASSLDRGATEAFF
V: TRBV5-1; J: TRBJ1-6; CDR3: CASSPGTIEDSPLHF
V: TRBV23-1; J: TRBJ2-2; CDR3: CASSQPPARGSGELFF
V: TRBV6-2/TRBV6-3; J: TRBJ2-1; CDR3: CASSYPYTSGAGNNEQFF
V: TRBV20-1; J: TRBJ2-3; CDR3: CSATGLTGTDTQYF
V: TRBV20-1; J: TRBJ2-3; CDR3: CSADGTGTDTQYF
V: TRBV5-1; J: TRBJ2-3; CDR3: CASSLKWAGGGTDTQYF
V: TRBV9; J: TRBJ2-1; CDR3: CASSPTGRTAYNEQFF
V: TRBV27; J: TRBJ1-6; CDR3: CASAFASSPLHF
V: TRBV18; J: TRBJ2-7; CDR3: CASFTSGRNEQYF
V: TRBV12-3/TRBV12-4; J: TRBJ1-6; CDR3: CASTLGYNSPLHF
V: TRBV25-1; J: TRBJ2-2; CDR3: CASNRDTGELFF
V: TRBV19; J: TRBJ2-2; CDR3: CASSMGRPTGELFF
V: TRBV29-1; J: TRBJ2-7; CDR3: CSVVLEIPFYEQYF
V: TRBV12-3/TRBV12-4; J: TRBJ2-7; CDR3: CASRRDMGAEQYF
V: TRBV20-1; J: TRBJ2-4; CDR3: CSAREKYGGQDIQYF
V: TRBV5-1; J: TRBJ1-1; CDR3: CASSLGGQGNTEAFF
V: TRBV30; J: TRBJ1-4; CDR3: CACPDSSSATNEKLFF
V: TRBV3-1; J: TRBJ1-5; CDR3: CASSPVGLAPQHF
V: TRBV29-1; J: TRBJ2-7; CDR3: CSVLGQASYEQYF
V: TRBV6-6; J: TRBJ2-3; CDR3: CASSYRTDTQYF
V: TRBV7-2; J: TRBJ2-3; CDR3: CASSSRPVGTDTQYF
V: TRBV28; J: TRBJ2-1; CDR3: CASIGYSTYNEQFF
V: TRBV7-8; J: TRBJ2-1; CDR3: CASSPTSGAYNEQFF
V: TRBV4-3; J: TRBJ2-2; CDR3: CASSPDPYTGELFF
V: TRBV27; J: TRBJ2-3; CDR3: CASSFNPPGADTQYF
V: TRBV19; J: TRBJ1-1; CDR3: CASSIDVSEAFF
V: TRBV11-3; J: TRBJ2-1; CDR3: CASSFSGVTNEQFF
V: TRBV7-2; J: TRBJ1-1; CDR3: CASTPRQQNTEAFF
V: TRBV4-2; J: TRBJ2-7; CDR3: CASSQSPSSYEQYF
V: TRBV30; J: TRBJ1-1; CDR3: CAWRDRGAEAFF
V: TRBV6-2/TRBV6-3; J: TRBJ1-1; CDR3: CASSFDPGTVEAFF
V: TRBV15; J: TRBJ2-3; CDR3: CATSKEGGMVSDTQYF
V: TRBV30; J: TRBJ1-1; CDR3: CAWSTGPEAFF
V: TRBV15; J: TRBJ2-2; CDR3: CATGGGGTTGELFF
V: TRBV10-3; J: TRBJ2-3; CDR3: CAISLGGEIQDTQYF
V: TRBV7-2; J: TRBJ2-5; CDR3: CASSSGPSGTQYF
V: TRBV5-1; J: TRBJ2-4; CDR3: CASRIPNIQYF
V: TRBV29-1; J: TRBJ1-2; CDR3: CSVEGWFGYTF
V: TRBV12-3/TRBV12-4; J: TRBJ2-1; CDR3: CASSLWTSGTFSYNEQFF
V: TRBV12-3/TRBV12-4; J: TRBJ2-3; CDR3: CASSLNRGRGDTQYF